This T cell receptor beta chain is drawn from a study of blood T cells in healthy people across ages (dated by TCRdb to between 2015 and 2017). Context from the whole study: In model experiments, template switching captured about one uniquely barcoded TCR beta cDNA molecule for every two T cells. Age-related changes in TCR beta repertoire diversity were measured in the study by deep sequencing normalized with unique cDNA molecular identifiers. Four age groups were formed from the donors: young (average roughly 15 years), middle-aged (just under 40), aged (62) and long-lived (82). To avoid experimental bias, donors of different ages were distributed randomly across sequencing lanes. For two donors (one aged 18 to 30 and one aged 80 or older), the study analyzed two additional independent replicas of 1 million unique cDNA reads from the same blood draw.

Donors were 30 to 45 systemically healthy Caucasian individuals from Russia aged 6 to 90 years. Each donor gave roughly 11 milliliters of peripheral blood, drawn into EDTA-treated Vacutainer tubes. Ficoll-Paque density-gradient centrifugation was used to isolate PBMCs, with at least 6.5 million per sample. Total RNA, at least 5.5 micrograms per sample, was extracted from PBMCs with Trizol reagent. For every donor, flow cytometry on a PBMC aliquot measured the percentage of naive CD45RAhigh/CD27high T cells. Findings and caveats that apply to the study as a whole: Because donor CMV infection status was unknown, age-related changes in expanded clonotypes were potentially confounded. As age increased, observed TCR beta diversity per million T cells dropped in a roughly linear way, and a significant reduction was already evident by age about 40. Estimates of total diversity based on one million sequenced T cells were regarded as lower bounds and as underestimates. Observed TCR beta diversity correlated strongly with the percentage of naive T cells measured by flow cytometry. Because profiling used bulk unsorted PBMCs, naive and antigen-experienced compartments could not be compared conclusively. Compared with the aged group, the long-lived group had more naive CD4+ T cells, fewer expanded clones and increased TCR diversity, a pattern suggesting age selection.

About this clonotype itself: The antigen this receptor binds is unknown. The input lacks base qualities; no much larger clone sits a single base away.

The library was obtained by 5' RACE. The sample was run on an Illumina HiSeq 2500. A second PCR of about 7 to 12 cycles was performed with a sample-barcoded 5' primer and a J-beta primer mix. A template-switch 5' adaptor carrying 12 random nucleotides introduced a unique molecular identifier onto each TCR beta cDNA molecule. Each sample yielded at least 3 million CDR3-containing paired-end reads. The Mint cDNA synthesis kit, primed by a TRBC-specific oligonucleotide, was used to synthesize first-strand cDNA from all RNA. All cDNA was treated with uracil-DNA glycosylase and then went through a first 18-cycle PCR with the universal primers M1SS and BC2_uni_R. Per the original workflow: For normalization, 1 million high-quality reads, each with a distinct molecular identifier, were randomly selected from each sample. Instead of being binned into consensus sequences, reads that shared molecular identifiers were thrown out. MiTCR, set to a Q25 quality threshold and the strictest error-elimination algorithm, was used for CDR3 identification, clonotype clustering and error correction. A nonparametric unseen species model with Euler transformation was used to estimate a lower bound on total TCR beta diversity. TCRdb ran its own pipeline on the public reads, namely fastp trimming at Q25 and MiXCR clone calling, and kept in-frame beta chains. Identical CDR3 protein sequences are pooled into one entry, listed with their most common genes and DNA. TCRdb, not the authors, supplied the V and J calls. The sample profile shows about 320,000 distinct CDR3 sequences; about 25% of them were found once. Approximately 29% of the sample rests with the top ten.

The source is a woman in her seventies in good health. Sequencing used blood.

The CDR3 sequence is CSAEGTGPYQGEKLFF. DNA sequence: TGCAGTGCTGAGGGGACAGGGCCTTATCAAGGTGAAAAACTGTTTTTT. The rearranged segments are TRBV20-1 and TRBJ1-4; TRBD1 agrees with 9 junctional bases. V loses 5 bases at its end and J loses 7 bases; junction bases beyond the gene matches: 14. Reading the germline V gene (reference sequence) gives CDR1 DFQATT and CDR2 SNEGSKA. The CDR3 numbers 16 residues from cysteine through phenylalanine. Just the 48-base CDR3 DNA is kept, in frame starting at base 1.